The 31 T cell receptor beta chains given below trace back to one sample, sequenced in a study of T cells in Graves' hyperthyroidism and ophthalmopathy. TCR beta CDR3 sequences were amplified from RNA transcripts. The study used the HTBI primer set for a first-round RT-PCR of the TCR CDR3. TCRdb re-called the multiplex PCR reads with MiXCR, one entry per CDR3 protein. The sample has around 190,000 distinct CDR3 sequences, around 17% seen once; the top ten hold roughly 49%. Specimen: blood. These receptors were taken from a woman aged 45-59 years with Graves' hyperthyroidism.

The chain combines TRBV6-4 with TRBJ2-7; D remains unclear. V lost 7 bases, J lost 2 bases, and 9 bases lay in between. This CDR3 spans 12 amino acids. The germline gives CDR1 MRHNA, CDR2 SNTAGT. The DNA for the CDR3 is TGTGCCAGCAATCGACATCCCTACGAGCAGTACTTC. It translates to CASNRHPYEQYF.

Ten or more counts support this clonotype. This chain joins TRBV2 and TRBJ1-1; TRBD1 might be the D (5 bases). Trimming cost V 6 bases and J 1 base, with 9 bases left between them. The CDR3 totals 13 residues. CDR1 is SNHLY and CDR2 is FYNNEI in the germline V gene. In DNA, the CDR3 is TGTGCCAGCAGAAACCAGGGGAACACTGAAGCTTTCTTT. Protein product: CASRNQGNTEAFF.

This clonotype was seen a handful of times. The chain carries TRBV5-4 and TRBJ2-7; unclear D gene. This CDR3 region has 13 residues. Trimming left V 4 bases short and J 4 bases short, with 12 bases between. The germline CDR1 and CDR2 sequences are SGHNT and YYREEE (reference sequence). The CDR3 spells CASSPHPDYEQYF. The CDR3 DNA reads TGTGCCAGCAGCCCCCACCCGGATTACGAGCAGTACTTC. The whole variable domain, filled in from reference TRBV5-4 and TRBJ2-7, reads ETGVTQSPTHLIKTRGQQVTLRCSSQSGHNTVSWYQQALGQGPQFIFQYYREEENGRGNFPPRFSGLQFPNYSSELNVNALELDDSALYLCASSPHPDYEQYFGPGTRLTVT.

The sample holds many counts of this clonotype. The gene calls are TRBV20-1 and TRBJ1-2; D gene uncertain. Trimming removed 6 bases at V and 0 bases at J, with 20 bases between. Germline V gene lookup returns CDR1 DFQATT and CDR2 SNEGSKA (reference sequence). The CDR3 totals 16 residues. Written as DNA, the CDR3 is TGCAGTGCATTAACCCCGGATCCAAGACCTAACTATGGCTACACCTTC. Encoded protein: CSALTPDPRPNYGYTF.

This clonotype was recorded many times. The chain combines TRBV24-1 with TRBJ2-1; D is unclear. From germline, CDR1 is KGHDR and CDR2 SFDVKD. V was cut by 2 bases and J by 7 bases, with 11 bases left in between. The CDR3 is 14 residues long. The CDR3 loop is CATSDWKGRNEQFF. The CDR3 DNA is TGTGCCACCAGTGATTGGAAGGGAAGGAATGAGCAGTTCTTC.

V is TRBV4-1 and J is TRBJ1-1, with 7 positions matching TRBD1. The CDR3 is 15 amino acids. The J segment lost 5 bases and the V segment lost 0 bases, leaving 6 bases of the junction unmatched. From germline, CDR1 is MGHRA and CDR2 YSYEKL. In DNA, the CDR3 is TGCGCCAGCAGCCAAGATGGAGGGGGCTCGACTGAAGCTTTCTTT. Translated, it gives CASSQDGGGSTEAFF.

This clonotype was counted only a few times. The rearrangement uses TRBV12-3 or TRBV12-4 and TRBJ2-1; 9 nucleotides agree with TRBD2. This CDR3 is 19 amino acids long. Trimming at V came to 7 bases and at J to 5 bases, leaving 21 bases not matched to a gene. The CDR3 is CASTYQGTSSPGEHNEQFF. CDR3 bases: TGTGCCAGCACCTACCAAGGGACTAGCTCGCCGGGGGAGCACAATGAGCAGTTCTTC.

Ten or more counts support this clonotype. The CDR3, as DNA: TGTGCCAGCTCACCGGGGCTGGCAGAGACCCAGTACTTC. Translated: CASSPGLAETQYF. The rearrangement uses TRBV18 and TRBJ2-5, with a weak D call TRBD1 (5 bases). CDR3 length: 13 residues. The germline V gene has CDR1 KGHSH and CDR2 LQKENI. Between the trimmed V and J ends, which lost 3 bases and 4 bases, there was a span of 9 bases.

On this clonotype: The conserved final phenylalanine or tryptophan is absent from the CDR3, which likely points to a read error. This chain links TRBV19 with TRBJ2-3; TRBD2 matches at 8 bases. Germline V gene data show CDR1 as LNHDA and CDR2 as SQIVND (reference sequence). After removal of 7 bases from V and 5 bases from J, the junction contained 8 bases not matched to a gene. The CDR3 is made up of 14 amino acids. The CDR3 DNA reads as TGTGCCAGTACCCCCGTCGGGGGGGAAGATACGCAGTATCTT. It translates to CASTPVGGEDTQYL.

This clonotype was recorded many times. The chain combines TRBV7-9 with TRBJ2-3, with TRBD2 matching over 9 bases. Germline V gene sequence: CDR1 SEHNR, CDR2 FQNEAQ (reference sequence). The CDR3 runs 14 residues. V lost 5 bases, J lost 3 bases, and 3 bases stayed unmatched. The CDR3 spells CASSQAGGTDTQYF. CDR3 DNA: TGTGCCAGCAGCCAAGCGGGGGGAACAGATACGCAGTATTTT. The full variable domain, with the rest looked up from reference TRBV7-9 and TRBJ2-3, is DTGVSQNPRHKITKRGQNVTFRCDPISEHNRLYWYRQTLGQGPEFLTYFQNEAQLEKSRLLSDRFSAERPKGSFSTLEIQRTEQGDSAMYLCASSQAGGTDTQYFGPGTRLTVL.

This chain connects TRBV5-5 to TRBJ1-5; D is undetermined. CDR3 length: 16 residues. Germline CDR1 SGHKS, CDR2 YYEKEE (reference sequence). Trimming shortened V by 5 bases and J by 1 base, and 16 bases separated the two germline ends. The CDR3 DNA follows: TGTGCCAGCAGTCCAAGAAGTATTTGGAGCAATCAGCCCCAGCATTTT. Translating gives CASSPRSIWSNQPQHF.

The table lists this clonotype with many counts. The gene calls are TRBV27 and TRBJ2-3, with D perhaps TRBD1 (6 bases). Trimming shortened V by 6 bases and J by 2 bases, and 18 bases separated the two germline ends. The CDR3 spans 16 residues. The germline V gene encodes CDR1 MNHEY and CDR2 SMNVEV (reference sequence). CDR3 sequence (DNA): TGTGCCAGCAGAGCAACCGGGACATTTAACACAGATACGCAGTATTTT. Its protein is CASRATGTFNTDTQYF.

This chain links TRBV28 with TRBJ1-1; 9 bases are shared with TRBD1. After removal of 5 bases from V and 6 bases from J, the junction contained 10 bases not matched to a gene. The CDR3 extends over 15 amino acids. Germline V lookup: CDR1 MDHEN, CDR2 SYDVKM. The DNA for the CDR3 is TGTGCCAGCAGTCCCCGGACAGGGGTAAAATCTGAAGCTTTCTTT. Protein sequence: CASSPRTGVKSEAFF.

The rearrangement joins TRBV6-1 to TRBJ2-5; 9 nucleotides align to TRBD2. The CDR3 runs to 13 residues. Germline-derived CDR1 and CDR2 are MNHNS and SASEGT. J lost 4 bases, V lost 6 bases, and 3 bases had no gene match. The CDR3 bases are TGTGCCAGCAGGGTAGCGGGAGTAGAGACCCAGTACTTC. Translated, it gives CASRVAGVETQYF.

This clonotype was counted many times. The rearrangement joins TRBV27 to TRBJ2-1; perhaps TRBD1 as D (6 bases). The V end lost 5 bases, the J end lost 0 bases, and 17 bases lay between the germline ends. The germline V gene encodes CDR1 MNHEY and CDR2 SMNVEV (reference sequence). The CDR3 totals 17 residues. CDR3 residues: CASSDLGVGGSYNEQFF. The DNA for the CDR3 is TGTGCCAGCAGTGATTTGGGTGTAGGGGGCTCCTACAATGAGCAGTTCTTC.

This clonotype has a count of ten or more. The V call is TRBV2, the J call TRBJ2-1; 14 nucleotides match TRBD2. The germline CDR1 and CDR2 sequences are SNHLY and FYNNEI. The CDR3 is 16 amino acids. The V gene end was trimmed by 6 bases and the J gene end by 7 bases; junction bases not matched to a gene: 8. The CDR3 nucleotides are TGTGCCAGCAGGGGGACTAGCGGGGGAGTACGGAATGAGCAGTTCTTC. This translates into CASRGTSGGVRNEQFF.

This clonotype was observed many times. This sequence joins TRBV6-6 and TRBJ1-1; 12 bases match TRBD1. V dropped 1 base and J dropped 5; count of bases not matched to a gene: 11. CDR1 is MNHNY, CDR2 SVGAGI, per germline (reference sequence). This CDR3 spans 18 amino acids. Here the CDR3 DNA reads TGTGCCAGCAGTTACTTTATACCGGGACAGGGGGCGCATACTGAAGCTTTCTTT. Translation: CASSYFIPGQGAHTEAFF.

This clonotype was counted many times. This rearrangement joins TRBV11-2 to TRBJ1-2; the match to TRBD1 covers 7 bases. Germline V CDR1 and CDR2: SGHAT, FQNNGV. With 5 bases clipped from V and 8 bases from J, the junction kept 11 bases outside the gene matches. The CDR3 runs 14 residues. CDR3 amino acids: CASSPGQALGGYTF. CDR3 coding DNA: TGTGCCAGCAGCCCAGGACAGGCGCTTGGAGGCTACACCTTC.

In this sample, this clonotype turned up a few times. The chain couples TRBV6-1 to TRBJ1-5; possibly TRBD1 for D (6 bases). Per germline, CDR1 MNHNS and CDR2 SASEGT. The CDR3 spans 15 residues. The V end lost 7 bases, the J end lost 3 bases, and 16 bases lay between the germline ends. The CDR3 DNA reads as TGTGCCAGCACCCTACCCGGACAGTTCAATCAGCCCCAGCATTTT. As protein: CASTLPGQFNQPQHF.

Notes on this clonotype: A read error may produce the germline difference seen at one junction end. The chain couples TRBV11-3 to TRBJ1-2; D may be TRBD1 (6 bases). Germline CDR1 SGHNT, CDR2 YENEEA. This CDR3 comprises 14 residues. The CDR3 DNA sequence: TGTGCCGGCAGCTTACCGGAACAGGGCTATGGCTACACCTTC. Its translation: CAGSLPEQGYGYTF.

This clonotype was recorded at least ten times. The chain combines TRBV7-9 with TRBJ2-7; 7 bases fit TRBD1. The CDR3 loop spans 12 amino acids. V trimming: 4 bases; J trimming: 11 bases; junction bases outside the gene matches: 8. Germline lookup yields CDR1 SEHNR and CDR2 FQNEAQ (reference sequence). CDR3 sequence (DNA): TGTGCCAGCAGCTCTGAGACAGGGTCGAAGTACTTC. This encodes CASSSETGSKYF.

The CDR3 nucleotides read TGTGCCAGCAGCGCCGACCCCAGAAACGGAAACACCATATATTTT. Encoded protein: CASSADPRNGNTIYF. The rearrangement links TRBV9 to TRBJ1-3; no definite D call. Trimming stripped 3 bases from V and 4 bases from J, with 14 bases between. The germline V gene encodes CDR1 SGDLS and CDR2 YYNGEE. CDR3 length: 15 residues.

This clonotype has more than one count but fewer than ten. CDR3 nucleotide sequence: TGTGCCAGCAGCCAGCGGGAGGAACGCTCGGTTTACGAGCAGTACTTC. Translating it yields CASSQREERSVYEQYF. The V and J genes are TRBV7-2 and TRBJ2-7, with 9 bases fitting TRBD2. The CDR3 totals 16 residues. V dropped 5 bases and J dropped 4; count of bases not matched to a gene: 12. Germline values: CDR1 SGHTA, CDR2 FQGNSA.

This clonotype was counted at least ten times. The rearrangement joins TRBV12-3 or TRBV12-4 to TRBJ2-7; D is ambiguous. V was trimmed by 4 bases and J by 3 bases, leaving 13 bases between them. This CDR3 comprises 14 residues. The CDR3 coding sequence is TGTGCCAGCAGTTCGCCTAGACGGAGCTACGAGCAGTACTTC. Its translation is CASSSPRRSYEQYF.

This clonotype was found a few times. The chain recombines TRBV7-9 with TRBJ2-5, with TRBD2 identical over 8 bases. Per germline, CDR1 SEHNR and CDR2 FQNEAQ (reference sequence). The V segment lost 4 bases and the J segment 5 bases; nucleotides outside the gene matches: 9. This CDR3 has 15 residues. CDR3 sequence: CASSSTGRAGETQYF. The CDR3 nucleotides read TGTGCCAGCAGCTCAACCGGGAGGGCCGGTGAGACCCAGTACTTC.

This clonotype was detected many times. This chain links TRBV29-1 with TRBJ2-7, with TRBD1 as a possible D gene (5 bases). V was trimmed by 7 bases and J by 5 bases, leaving 15 bases between them. The length of the CDR3 is 12 residues. Germline CDR1 is SQVTM and CDR2 is ANQGSEA. The CDR3 reads CSARRAGNEQYF. The CDR3 bases are TGCAGCGCCCGACGGGCAGGGAACGAGCAGTACTTC.

This clonotype has ten or more counts. V usage is TRBV6-1 and J usage is TRBJ2-3; TRBD2 matches at 11 bases. The V gene's germline CDR1 is MNHNS and CDR2 SASEGT. The CDR3 covers 12 residues. V gave up 8 bases and J gave up 5 bases; unmatched junction bases: 0. The CDR3 protein is CASGLAGDTQYF. The CDR3 DNA is TGTGCCAGCGGACTAGCGGGAGATACGCAGTATTTT.

This chain joins TRBV20-1 and TRBJ2-5, with a weak D call TRBD2 (5 bases). Trimming left V 3 bases short and J 2 bases short, with 19 bases between. The CDR3 loop spans 16 amino acids. Looked up from germline, CDR1 is DFQATT and CDR2 is SNEGSKA (reference sequence). The CDR3 reads CSARSTRRERQETQYF. The CDR3 DNA reads as TGCAGTGCTAGGTCCACCCGTAGGGAGCGTCAAGAGACCCAGTACTTC.

This clonotype was observed a few times. The genes are TRBV28 and TRBJ2-2; TRBD2 might be the D (6 bases). Germline V gene sequence: CDR1 MDHEN, CDR2 SYDVKM. This CDR3 comprises 15 residues. V lost 4 bases and J lost 2, with 11 bases in between. CDR3 loop: CASSSRDFNTGELFF. As DNA, the CDR3 is TGTGCCAGCAGTTCCCGGGACTTTAACACCGGGGAGCTGTTTTTT.

This clonotype was seen only a few times. J is TRBJ2-1 and V is TRBV20-1; D unresolved. The V end lost 3 bases, the J end lost 0 bases, and 9 bases lay between the germline ends. The CDR3 runs 14 residues. Germline V gene lookup returns CDR1 DFQATT and CDR2 SNEGSKA (reference sequence). The CDR3 sequence is CSARYGSSYNEQFF. The CDR3 DNA reads as TGCAGTGCTAGGTATGGTAGCTCCTACAATGAGCAGTTCTTC.

The chain is built from TRBV4-1 and TRBJ2-2; 11 bases align to TRBD2. Germline V lookup: CDR1 MGHRA, CDR2 YSYEKL. J lost 1 base, V lost 1 base, and 11 bases had no gene match. This CDR3 is 20 amino acids long. The DNA for the CDR3 is TGCGCCAGCAGCCAAGCAGGGGGGCTAGCGGGAGGTAGGAACACCGGGGAGCTGTTTTTT. It codes for CASSQAGGLAGGRNTGELFF.